The 8 T cell receptor beta chains below come from one sample, sequenced in a study of T-cell reconstitution after alpha-beta-depleted transplantation in children. Preparing the TCRbeta library involved the use of unique molecular identifiers. Each CDR3 protein is one row after TCRdb ran MiXCR on the PCR reads. The table records about 640,000 distinct CDR3 sequences, around 17% of them present only once. The sequencing here drew on PBMCs from the stem cell graft donor, taken from the stem cell graft. The receptors were gathered from a human donor who donated a stem cell graft to a child with acute myeloid leukemia.

This clonotype was detected many times. The chain is built from TRBV5-6 and TRBJ2-7; D is uncertain. The germline CDR1 and CDR2 sequences are SGHDT and YYEEEE. The V and J ends lost 0 bases and 0 bases respectively, with 10 bases between them. This CDR3 spans 15 amino acids. The CDR3 is CASSLGRWSSYEQYV. The CDR3 DNA sequence: TGTGCCAGCAGCTTGGGGCGATGGAGCTCCTACGAGCAGTACGTC.

In this sample, this clonotype turned up a few times. The chain carries TRBV7-2 and TRBJ2-5; D gene ambiguous. Trimming stripped 1 base from V and 7 bases from J, with 13 bases between. Germline V lookup: CDR1 SGHTA, CDR2 FQGNSA. The CDR3 runs to 14 residues. The CDR3 loop reads CASSLEEFPGTQYF. For the CDR3, the DNA is TGTGCCAGCAGCTTAGAAGAGTTCCCAGGGACCCAGTACTTC.

This clonotype showed up just a few times. This chain joins TRBV5-1 and TRBJ2-1, with TRBD1 as a possible D gene (7 bases). The CDR3 has 18 amino acids. From germline, CDR1 is SGHRS and CDR2 YFSETQ. Trimming pared 4 bases from V and 3 bases from J, leaving 23 bases between. The CDR3 DNA is TGCGCCAGCAGCGGCGGGACAGCACCCAAGTTTTACTACAATGAGCAGTTCTTC. Protein sequence: CASSGGTAPKFYYNEQFF.

This clonotype was detected ten times or more. The gene calls are TRBV10-3 and TRBJ1-6, with TRBD1 identical over 7 bases. There are 14 residues in the CDR3. CDR1 is ENHRY, CDR2 SYGVKD, per germline. After removal of 8 bases from V and 6 bases from J, the junction contained 7 bases not matched to a gene. The CDR3 loop reads CAIGLDRPNSPLHF. Written as DNA, the CDR3 is TGTGCCATCGGTCTGGACAGGCCTAATTCACCCCTCCACTTT.

In its sample, this clonotype was seen many times. The gene calls are TRBV20-1 and TRBJ2-5; D possibly corresponds to TRBD1 (5 bases). The CDR3 runs to 14 residues. Trimming left V 3 bases short and J 2 bases short, with 13 bases between. Looked up from germline, CDR1 is DFQATT and CDR2 is SNEGSKA (reference sequence). CDR3 bases: TGCAGTGCTAGCCGAGACAGAAAACAAGAGACCCAGTACTTC. Its protein is CSASRDRKQETQYF.

Only a few counts were recorded for this clonotype. The chain employs TRBV5-1 and TRBJ1-1, with 8 bases fitting TRBD1. V dropped 2 bases and J dropped 3; count of bases not matched to a gene: 3. There are 14 residues in the CDR3. Germline V lookup: CDR1 SGHRS, CDR2 YFSETQ. The CDR3 here is CASSLQGEDTEAFF. The CDR3 DNA is TGCGCCAGCAGCTTACAGGGGGAAGACACTGAAGCTTTCTTT.

The chain joins TRBV12-3 or TRBV12-4 to TRBJ2-2; 7 nucleotides match TRBD1. The CDR3 is made up of 14 amino acids. The junction had 8 bases not matched to a gene; V was cut back by 4 bases and J by 9 bases. CDR3 nucleotides: TGTGCCAGCAGTTACGGGACAGATATCCGGGAGCTGTTTTTT. This sequence encodes CASSYGTDIRELFF.

There are a few counts of this clonotype. J is TRBJ2-1 and V is TRBV7-2; 9 bases agree with TRBD2. J lost 8 bases, V lost 4 bases, and 15 bases had no gene match. Germline CDR1 SGHTA, CDR2 FQGNSA. This CDR3 region has 17 residues. This CDR3 reads CASSSNLAGVKGDEQFF. In nucleotides, the CDR3 is TGTGCCAGCAGCTCCAATTTAGCGGGGGTCAAAGGGGATGAGCAGTTCTTC.